Listed below are T cell receptor beta chains from one sample, sequenced in a study of tumor-infiltrating lymphocytes in primary liver carcinoma. From the multiplex PCR reads, TCRdb called clonotypes with MiXCR, one entry per CDR3 protein. The sample gives tens of thousands of distinct CDR3 sequences, around 64% of which show up once; about 29% is in the top ten. Sequenced input: liver tumor tissue from sampling region 5. The origin of the receptors is a man aged 40-49 years with primary liver carcinoma and hepatitis B virus infection. Each CDR3 is given with its conserved first and last residue. The order of the fields is CDR3 protein, CDR3 DNA, J gene, V gene, clone size, D gene. D genes are given only for firm matches. Size values are once, few and many counts, or a class for expanded clones, and some rows have none.

CASSYSGPDLVNNKQFF | TGTGCCAGCAGTTACTCGGGCCCGGATCTAGTGAACAATAAGCAGTTCTTC | TRBJ2-1 | TRBV6-5 | - | -
CASRGLAGPNEQFF | TGTGCCAGCCGCGGACTAGCGGGTCCCAATGAGCAGTTCTTC | TRBJ2-1 | TRBV12-3/TRBV12-4 | many | TRBD2
CSVITGGSPYEQCF | TGCAGCGTTATAACTGGGGGCAGTCCCTACGAGCAGTGCTTC | TRBJ2-7 | TRBV29-1 | - | -
CSVGAGTLYNEQFF | TGCAGCGTTGGGGCAGGGACGCTCTACAATGAGCAGTTCTTC | TRBJ2-1 | TRBV29-1 | - | -
CASSQSNSAYEQYF | TGTGCCAGCAGCCAATCGAACTCCGCCTACGAGCAGTACTTC | TRBJ2-7 | TRBV16 | many | -
CASSMTRGQGTDTQYF | TGTGCCAGCAGTATGACCAGGGGGCAGGGCACAGATACGCAGTATTTT | TRBJ2-3 | TRBV6-1 | many | TRBD1
CASSQGLENHNGQFF | TGCGCCAGCAGCCAAGGGCTGGAGAATCACAATGGGCAGTTCTTC | TRBJ2-1 | TRBV4-1 | - | -
CASRQLRSSGNEQFF | TGTGCCAGCAGACAGCTCAGGAGTAGCGGAAATGAGCAGTTCTTC | TRBJ2-1 | TRBV14 | once | -
CASSYIGNNEQSF | TGTGCCAGCAGTTACATTGGCAACAATGAGCAGTCCTTC | TRBJ2-1 | TRBV6-5 | - | -
CATSDPRQGTDTQYF | TGTGCCACCAGTGATCCCCGGCAGGGCACAGATACGCAGTATTTT | TRBJ2-3 | TRBV24-1 | few | -
CASSQDFRAQETHHF | TGTGCCAGCAGCCAAGATTTCCGGGCCCAAGAGACCCATCACTTC | TRBJ2-5 | TRBV4-2 | once | -
CASSPRVSSYEQYF | TGTGCCAGCAGCCCGCGGGTAAGCTCCTACGAGCAGTACTTC | TRBJ2-7 | TRBV7-9 | many | -
CASSQELAAWTEELFF | TGTGCCAGCAGCCAAGAGCTGGCCGCGTGGACCGAGGAGCTGTTTTTT | TRBJ2-2 | TRBV4-1 | - | -
CASSSRDGHTGELFF | TGCGCCAGCAGCAGCCGGGACGGGCACACCGGGGAGCTGTTTTTT | TRBJ2-2 | TRBV5-1 | many | -
CVCLGLNSAGELFF | TGTGTCTGTCTGGGACTCAACAGCGCCGGGGAGCTGTTTTTC | TRBJ2-2 | TRBV30 | - | -
CSARGQVGEKLFF | TGCAGTGCTAGGGGGCAGGTCGGTGAAAAACTGTTTTTT | TRBJ1-4 | TRBV20-1 | few | -
CASSPRLADSSYEQYF | TGTGCCAGCAGTCCGCGACTAGCGGATTCCTCCTACGAGCAGTACTTC | TRBJ2-7 | TRBV6-1 | many | TRBD2
CVSSYMGNEQFF | TGTGTCAGCAGTTACATGGGGAATGAGCAGTTCTTC | TRBJ2-1 | TRBV6-5 | - | -
CASSLADAFGWEQFF | TGTGCCAGCAGTTTAGCGGACGCCTTCGGGTGGGAGCAGTTCTTC | TRBJ2-1 | TRBV12-3/TRBV12-4 | many | -
CASSDSLSENNEQFF | TGTGCCAGCAGTGACAGTTTATCCGAAAACAATGAGCAGTTCTTC | TRBJ2-1 | TRBV7-9 | - | -
CVSSPFIPNTEAFF | TGTGTCAGTAGTCCTTTTATCCCGAACACTGAAGCCTTCTTT | TRBJ1-1 | TRBV6-5 | - | -
CASSLEAGVGQGSEKLFF | TGTGCCAGCAGCTTAGAGGCCGGGGTAGGACAGGGAAGTGAAAAACTGTTTTTT | TRBJ1-4 | TRBV7-2 | - | TRBD1
CARSRELDKGETQYF | TGCGCCAGGAGCCGAGAATTAGACAAGGGAGAGACCCAGTACTTC | TRBJ2-5 | TRBV4-1 | - | -
CASNSTGGRRYEQYF | TGTGCCAGCAACTCTACAGGGGGCCGGAGGTATGAACAGTACTTC | TRBJ2-7 | TRBV11-2 | - | TRBD1
CASNRNRGYEQYF | TGTGCCAGTAATCGGAACAGGGGCTACGAGCAGTACTTC | TRBJ2-7 | TRBV6-5 | - | TRBD1
CASRGGSGVNEQFF | TGTGCCAGCAGAGGAGGGTCGGGGGTTAATGAGCAGTTCTTC | TRBJ2-1 | TRBV11-3 | - | -
CASSIAGAQTQYF | TGTGCCAGTAGTATAGCTGGGGCACAGACCCAGTACTTC | TRBJ2-5 | TRBV19 | few | -
CVSCYVGGSSYEQYF | TGTGTCAGCTGTTACGTCGGGGGGTCCTCCTACGAGCAGTACTTC | TRBJ2-7 | TRBV6-5 | - | TRBD2
CSAEISGGLNTGELFF | TGCAGCGCTGAAATTAGTGGGGGATTGAACACCGGGGAGCTGTTTTTT | TRBJ2-2 | TRBV29-1 | - | -
CASSQDSGWSSPAKNIQYF | TGCGCCAGTAGCCAAGACTCGGGGTGGAGTAGCCCTGCCAAAAACATTCAGTACTTC | TRBJ2-4 | TRBV4-1 | - | -
CASSSRPPELNTGELFF | TGTGCCAGTAGTTCCCGTCCCCCAGAGTTAAACACCGGGGAGCTGTTTTTT | TRBJ2-2 | TRBV6-5 | - | -
CASRTGGFNQPQHF | TGTGCCAGCAGGACAGGGGGCTTTAATCAGCCCCAGCATTTT | TRBJ1-5 | TRBV6-5 | many | TRBD1
CASNTLSGRLQEAQYF | TGTGCCAGCAACACCCTTAGCGGGAGGCTTCAAGAGGCCCAGTACTTC | TRBJ2-5 | TRBV5-4 | - | TRBD2
CRATRGVAYNEQFF | TGCAGAGCTACGAGGGGAGTGGCCTACAATGAGCAGTTCTTC | TRBJ2-1 | TRBV29-1 | once | -
CASYKSSGANVLTF | TGTGCCAGCTACAAGAGCTCTGGGGCCAACGTCCTGACTTTC | TRBJ2-6 | TRBV7-9 | - | -
CASGSVKETQYF | TGCGCCAGCGGGAGCGTCAAAGAGACCCAGTACTTC | TRBJ2-5 | TRBV10-2 | many | -
CTSSLWIGMKAGANVLTF | TGTACCAGCAGTCTTTGGATAGGGATGAAGGCTGGGGCCAACGTCCTGACTTTC | TRBJ2-6 | TRBV6-5 | - | -
CACSELSRGDEALF | TGTGCCTGCAGTGAATTGAGCAGGGGAGATGAAGCTCTCTTT | TRBJ1-1 | TRBV6-1 | - | -
CASSVVSEANVLTF | TGCGCCAGCAGTGTAGTCTCCGAGGCCAACGTCCTGACTTTC | TRBJ2-6 | TRBV10-2 | once | -
CSVAPQAKDIQYF | TGCAGCGTTGCCCCGCAGGCTAAAGATATTCAGTACTTC | TRBJ2-4 | TRBV29-1 | - | -
CASSLGLARGHQETRYF | TGTGCCAGCAGCTTGGGGCTAGCAAGAGGGCACCAAGAGACCCGGTACTTC | TRBJ2-5 | TRBV5-5 | - | -
CASSPRGGGQFF | TGTGCCAGCAGTCCCAGGGGCGGTGGGCAGTTCTTC | TRBJ2-1 | TRBV11-2 | medium-sized | -
CSIDHSSGSGEQYF | TGCAGCATTGATCACTCTAGCGGGAGTGGCGAGCAGTACTTC | TRBJ2-7 | TRBV29-1 | once | TRBD2
CASSDQETQYF | TGTGCCAGCAGCGACCAAGAGACCCAGTACTTC | TRBJ2-5 | TRBV2 | few | -
CASSQWRGVNAGELFF | TGCGCCAGCAGTCAGTGGAGAGGGGTGAACGCCGGGGAGCTGTTTTTT | TRBJ2-2 | TRBV4-1 | once | -